Listed below are T cell receptor beta chains from one sample, sequenced in a study of CD8 T cells in Susac syndrome. Each CDR3 protein is one row after TCRdb ran MiXCR on the immunoSEQ multiplex PCR reads. This sample has some 400,000 distinct CDR3 sequences, with 75% to 90% found just once. The specimen was CD8+ T cells from PBMCs. The source of these receptors is a human donor with multiple sclerosis. Each CDR3 is given with its conserved first and last residue. A D gene is named only where the DNA matches it firmly. Clone size, where shown, is once, few, many, or a class for clones that have expanded.

d_gene,j_gene,abundance,v_gene,CDR3aa,CDR3nt
.,TRBJ1-1,.,TRBV23-1,CASSHRAFF,TGCGCCAGCAGTCACCGTGCTTTCTTT
.,TRBJ2-1,.,TRBV13,CASSSRGPEQFF,TGTGCCAGCAGCTCCCGTGGGCCGGAGCAGTTCTTC
.,TRBJ2-6,few,TRBV7-2,CASSLTTTSGANVLTF,TGTGCCAGCAGCCTTACGACTACTTCTGGGGCCAACGTCCTGACTTTC
.,TRBJ1-4,.,TRBV18,CASSPRDGSWGDEKLFF,TGTGCCAGCTCACCCCGGGACGGCAGTTGGGGAGATGAAAAACTGTTTTTT
TRBD2,TRBJ2-2,.,TRBV7-6,CASSYSSGGAGELFF,TGTGCCAGCAGCTATTCTAGCGGGGGGGCCGGGGAGCTGTTTTTT
.,TRBJ2-3,.,TRBV4-1,CASSQDNYMTDTQYF,TGCGCCAGCAGCCAAGATAATTATATGACAGATACGCAGTATTTT
.,TRBJ2-1,.,TRBV20-1,CSALAVSEQFF,TGCAGTGCCTTAGCAGTGTCAGAGCAGTTCTTC
.,TRBJ2-2,.,TRBV7-9,CADRDYAGELFF,TGTGCCGATCGGGATTACGCCGGGGAGCTGTTTTTT
TRBD1,TRBJ2-2,.,TRBV10-1,CASSDGSGQGRTGELFF,TGCGCCAGCAGTGATGGGTCGGGACAGGGAAGAACCGGGGAGCTGTTTTTT
.,TRBJ2-1,.,TRBV20-1,CSAKDSGTYNEQFF,TGCAGTGCTAAGGACAGTGGGACCTACAATGAGCAGTTCTTC
.,TRBJ2-5,.,TRBV28,CASSPPGGRAETQYF,TGTGCCAGCAGCCCTCCAGGAGGCCGAGCCGAGACCCAGTACTTC
TRBD2,TRBJ2-1,.,TRBV19,CASSPSGGPRDEQFF,TGTGCCAGTAGTCCGAGCGGGGGGCCCAGAGATGAGCAGTTCTTC
.,TRBJ2-7,.,TRBV28,CASSFSTDRSYEQYF,TGTGCCAGCAGTTTTTCAACGGACCGCTCCTACGAGCAGTACTTC
.,TRBJ2-2,.,TRBV19,CASSIAAGTGELFF,TGTGCCAGTAGTATAGCGGCGGGCACCGGGGAGCTGTTTTTT
.,TRBJ1-1,few,TRBV7-6,CASSSDVGTEAFF,TGTGCCAGCAGCTCGGACGTGGGGACTGAAGCTTTCTTT
.,TRBJ2-7,.,TRBV11-2,CASSFEGTYEQYF,TGTGCCAGCAGCTTCGAGGGTACCTACGAGCAGTACTTC
.,TRBJ2-7,.,TRBV7-9,CASSLGRTEVPYEQYF,TGTGCCAGCAGCTTAGGTAGGACTGAAGTCCCCTACGAGCAGTACTTC
TRBD2,TRBJ2-5,.,TRBV7-2,CASSLVGGTQETQYF,TGTGCCAGCAGCCTTGTGGGAGGGACTCAAGAGACCCAGTACTTC
.,TRBJ2-2,.,TRBV5-6,CASRINPVRGTGELFF,TGTGCCAGCAGGATCAACCCGGTCAGAGGGACCGGGGAGCTGTTTTTT
.,TRBJ2-6,.,TRBV5-1,CASSLANSGLGANVLTF,TGCGCCAGCAGCTTGGCGAATTCGGGTCTCGGGGCCAACGTCCTGACTTTC
TRBD2,TRBJ2-3,once,TRBV29-1,CSVEEYGLAPKGDTQYF,TGCAGCGTTGAAGAGTACGGACTAGCTCCAAAGGGAGATACGCAGTATTTT
.,TRBJ2-5,.,TRBV7-9,CASSLVEGRGGQETQYF,TGTGCCAGCAGCTTAGTGGAAGGTAGAGGGGGCCAAGAGACCCAGTACTTC
TRBD1,TRBJ2-2,.,TRBV5-6,CASSLIQGATGELFF,TGTGCCAGCAGCTTGATACAGGGGGCAACCGGGGAGCTGTTTTTT
.,TRBJ2-2,.,TRBV29-1,CSVLPGAPNTGELFF,TGCAGCGTTCTCCCAGGGGCCCCCAACACCGGGGAGCTGTTTTTT
.,TRBJ1-4,.,TRBV5-1,CASSLLQRNEKLFF,TGCGCCAGCAGCTTGTTACAGCGAAATGAAAAACTGTTTTTT
TRBD1,TRBJ2-7,.,TRBV19,CASRDRDVSEQYF,TGTGCCAGTCGGGACAGGGACGTCAGCGAGCAGTACTTC
.,TRBJ2-1,.,TRBV5-4,CASSLKGLGDEQFF,TGTGCCAGCAGCTTGAAGGGGCTGGGCGATGAGCAGTTCTTC
TRBD2,TRBJ2-7,.,TRBV20-1,CSAATGTNIYEQYF,TGCAGTGCGGCCACGGGGACTAACATCTACGAGCAGTACTTC
.,TRBJ1-1,once,TRBV11-1,CASSAGTEDWNTEAFF,TGTGCCAGCAGCGCCGGGACCGAGGACTGGAACACTGAAGCTTTCTTT
.,TRBJ1-1,.,TRBV30,CATRPGGGTEAFF,TGTGCCACCCGCCCGGGGGGGGGAACTGAAGCTTTCTTT
.,TRBJ1-2,.,TRBV29-1,CSVGDNYGYTF,TGCAGCGTGGGGGATAACTATGGCTACACCTTC
.,TRBJ2-1,.,TRBV27,CASSFVGAAGSEQFF,TGTGCCAGCAGTTTTGTTGGGGCGGCGGGGAGTGAGCAGTTCTTC
TRBD2,TRBJ2-3,.,TRBV6-5,CASSYFPGLAGTLTDTQYF,TGTGCCAGCAGTTACTTCCCCGGACTAGCGGGGACCCTCACAGATACGCAGTATTTT
TRBD1,TRBJ1-1,.,TRBV4-1,CASSPRLDRGNTEAFF,TGCGCCAGCAGCCCCCGGTTGGACAGGGGGAACACTGAAGCTTTCTTT
TRBD2,TRBJ2-7,.,TRBV10-3,CAISAGLAGGTYEQYF,TGTGCCATCAGTGCGGGACTAGCGGGAGGGACCTACGAGCAGTACTTC
.,TRBJ2-5,.,TRBV10-2,CASSSQGSQETQYF,TGCGCCAGCAGCTCCCAGGGGTCCCAAGAGACCCAGTACTTC
TRBD2,TRBJ2-3,.,TRBV10-3,CAITPSGGDITDTQYF,TGTGCCATCACCCCTAGCGGGGGCGACATCACAGATACGCAGTATTTT
.,TRBJ1-6,.,TRBV4-1,CDSSQETENSPLHF,TGCGACAGCAGCCAAGAAACGGAGAATTCACCCCTCCACTTT
TRBD2,TRBJ2-3,.,TRBV27,CASSLSSGRPDTQYF,TGTGCCAGCAGTTTAAGTAGCGGGAGGCCGGATACGCAGTATTTT
TRBD2,TRBJ2-1,.,TRBV3-1,CASSDNPLGRGAWNEQFF,TGTGCCAGCAGCGACAATCCCCTAGGGCGGGGGGCCTGGAATGAGCAGTTCTTC
.,TRBJ2-3,.,TRBV5-1,CASSLGTFSDTQYF,TGCGCCAGCAGCCTAGGGACTTTCTCAGATACGCAGTATTTT
.,TRBJ1-6,.,TRBV27,CASSLFSGQYWPLHF,TGTGCCAGCAGTTTATTTTCTGGACAGTACTGGCCCCTCCACTTT
.,TRBJ2-5,.,TRBV7-8,CASSFSRRYQETQYF,TGTGCCAGCAGCTTTAGTCGGAGATACCAAGAGACCCAGTACTTC
TRBD2,TRBJ2-5,.,TRBV7-2,CAGAAGGILMYQETQYF,TGTGCGGGTGCGGCGGGAGGGATACTTATGTACCAAGAGACCCAGTACTTC
TRBD1,TRBJ1-2,.,TRBV24-1,CATSDGLTGHDGYTF,TGTGCCACCAGTGATGGTTTGACAGGGCACGATGGCTACACCTTC
.,TRBJ1-1,.,TRBV12-3/TRBV12-4,CASSYSYTEAFF,TGTGCCAGCAGTTACAGTTACACTGAAGCTTTCTTT
TRBD1,TRBJ2-7,.,TRBV7-8,CASSYINRGVGSYEQYF,TGTGCCAGCAGCTACATAAACAGGGGAGTGGGCTCCTACGAGCAGTACTTC
TRBD1,TRBJ2-7,.,TRBV12-3/TRBV12-4,CASSVPGQMYEQYF,TGTGCCAGCAGCGTCCCGGGACAGATGTACGAGCAGTACTTC
.,TRBJ2-3,.,TRBV4-1,CASSPDSETRDTQYF,TGCGCCAGCAGCCCCGACAGCGAAACACGGGATACGCAGTATTTT